Listed below are T cell receptor beta chains from one sample, sequenced in a study of cytomegalovirus exposure and HLA in healthy donors. The repertoire was sequenced with immunoSEQ multiplex PCR; TCRdb's copy has only in-frame clones and lacks some. The table has 160,000 or so clones, roughly nine tenths seen once; the top ten hold roughly 2.7%. The specimen was PBMCs. The receptors stem from a man aged 18 to 30 in good health and CMV-seropositive. Each CDR3 is given with its conserved first and last residue. The D gene is left open where the match is weak. Size is omitted from some rows. Given values are once, few, many or a class for expanded clones.

>12|TRBV14|.|TRBJ1-4|.
TGTGCCAGCAGCCCGATGGGGGGAGGGCTGTTTTTT
CASSPMGGGLFF
>14|TRBV27|.|TRBJ1-2|.
TGTGCCAGCAGCGGACACGACGGGGGGGATGGCTACACCTTC
CASSGHDGGDGYTF
>16|TRBV4-2|.|TRBJ2-2|TRBD2
TGTGCCAGCAGCCAAGTCCTAGCGGGAGGGGTCGGGGAGCTGTTTTTT
CASSQVLAGGVGELFF
>13|TRBV18|.|TRBJ1-4|TRBD1
TGTGCCAGCTCACGGGACAGGGTTGAAAAACTGTTTTTT
CASSRDRVEKLFF
>15|TRBV7-6|.|TRBJ2-7|.
TGTGCCAGCAGCCCTACACCCGCGGGCCTTTACGAGCAGTACTTC
CASSPTPAGLYEQYF
>13|TRBV6-5|.|TRBJ2-7|.
TGTGCCAGCAGTCCGCGGGTCTCCTACGAGCAGTACTTC
CASSPRVSYEQYF
>15|TRBV6-5|.|TRBJ2-7|.
TGTGCCAGCGCGAGAGAACAGGGAACGTCCTACGAGCAGTACTTC
CASAREQGTSYEQYF
>19|TRBV15|.|TRBJ2-2|TRBD2
TGTGCCACCAGCAGAGCGGGCGGGGGGTCATTTAATAACACCGGGGAGCTGTTTTTT
CATSRAGGGSFNNTGELFF
>17|TRBV18|.|TRBJ2-6|TRBD1
TGTGCCAGCTCCACGACAGGGGGTATCTCTGGGGCCAACGTCCTGACTTTC
CASSTTGGISGANVLTF
>13|TRBV9|.|TRBJ1-5|.
TGTGCCAGCAGCCTCGGGTACAATCAGCCCCAGCATTTT
CASSLGYNQPQHF
>10|TRBV20-1|.|TRBJ2-5|.
TGCAGTGCTCCCTTGGAGACCCAGTACTTC
CSAPLETQYF
>14|TRBV5-1|.|TRBJ2-2|.
TGCGCCAGCAGCTTGGCCAGGGTAACCGGGGAGCTGTTTTTT
CASSLARVTGELFF
>11|TRBV7-8|.|TRBJ2-3|.
TGTGCCAGCAGCTTCTCGGATACGCAGTATTTT
CASSFSDTQYF
>17|TRBV29-1|.|TRBJ2-1|TRBD2
TGCAGCGTTGAAGGGGGGGGACTAGCGGGAGCCTACAATGAGCAGTTCTTC
CSVEGGGLAGAYNEQFF
>18|TRBV4-1|once|TRBJ2-1|TRBD2
TGCGCCAGCAGCCAATGGCCTAGGGGGACTAGCATCGACAATGAGCAGTTCTTC
CASSQWPRGTSIDNEQFF
>17|TRBV7-3|.|TRBJ2-3|.
TGTGCCAGCAGCTTACGGGGCGGGGAATTGGGCACAGATACGCAGTATTTT
CASSLRGGELGTDTQYF
>14|TRBV27|.|TRBJ1-6|.
TGTGCCAGCAGTTTAGTAGGGCGGGACTCACCCCTCCACTTT
CASSLVGRDSPLHF
>15|TRBV7-9|.|TRBJ2-7|.
TGTGCCAGCAGCTTAGCTGGTAGCGGCTTCTACGAGCAGTACTTC
CASSLAGSGFYEQYF
>14|TRBV7-9|few|TRBJ2-7|TRBD2
TGTGCCAGCAGCTGGGGAGGGGTCGACTACGAGCAGTACTTC
CASSWGGVDYEQYF
>12|TRBV5-1|.|TRBJ1-2|.
TGCGCCAGCAGCTTCTCGGGCTATGGCTACACCTTC
CASSFSGYGYTF
>12|TRBV7-9|.|TRBJ2-7|.
TGTGCCAGCAGCTTTTATCCCTACGAGCAGTACTTC
CASSFYPYEQYF
>15|TRBV6-1|.|TRBJ2-7|.
TGTGCCAGCAATGAAGGACAGAGCCTTTTCTACGAGCAGTACTTC
CASNEGQSLFYEQYF
>13|TRBV5-1|many|TRBJ1-2|.
TGCGCCAGCAGCTTGGCCGGAGGACAGGGCTACACCTTC
CASSLAGGQGYTF
>16|TRBV27|.|TRBJ1-1|TRBD1
TGTGCCAGCAGTTTAAGTGCAGGGGGAACCCCAACTGAAGCTTTCTTT
CASSLSAGGTPTEAFF
>15|TRBV6-5|.|TRBJ1-2|.
TGTGCCAGCAGTTCTTCAGGGAAGATAAGCTATGGCTACACCTTC
CASSSSGKISYGYTF
>17|TRBV7-6|.|TRBJ2-5|.
TGTGCCAGCAGCTCCCCCCAGGGGGGGGGCTACCGGGGGGGCCAGTACTTC
CASSSPQGGGYRGGQYF
>14|TRBV6-5|.|TRBJ2-7|.
TGTGCCAGCAGCATAACAGTGAAAGGCTACGAGCAGTACTTC
CASSITVKGYEQYF
>17|TRBV4-1|.|TRBJ2-7|TRBD2
TGCGCCAGCAGCCAAGACTTTGCGGGAGGCCTCTCCTACGAGCAGTACTTC
CASSQDFAGGLSYEQYF
>14|TRBV5-1|.|TRBJ2-7|TRBD1
TGCGCCAGCAGCTTCCCCGGGACAGGGTTCGAGCAGTACTTC
CASSFPGTGFEQYF
>13|TRBV10-3|.|TRBJ1-2|.
TGTGCCATCAGTACAGGGACGGAATATGGCTACACCTTC
CAISTGTEYGYTF
>13|TRBV4-3|.|TRBJ1-2|TRBD1
TGCGCCAGCAGCCATCGGACAGGGAGCGGCTACACCTTC
CASSHRTGSGYTF
>14|TRBV6-5|.|TRBJ2-7|.
TGTGCCAGCGCCCAAAGGGACTCCGACTACGAGCAGTACTTC
CASAQRDSDYEQYF
>11|TRBV7-2|.|TRBJ1-6|.
TGTGCCAGCAGCGAAGACAGCATTCTCCACTTT
CASSEDSILHF
>17|TRBV5-1|.|TRBJ2-7|TRBD2
TGCGCCAGCACCTCTGGGCGGTTGAGGACAGCGGGAGAAGAGCAGTACTTC
CASTSGRLRTAGEEQYF
>10|TRBV28|.|TRBJ1-2|.
TGTGCCAGCAGTTCTACTGGCTACACCTTC
CASSSTGYTF
>15|TRBV27|.|TRBJ2-1|TRBD2
TGTGCCAGCAGTACAAGACCAGCGGGGGGGCGGGAGCAGTTCTTC
CASSTRPAGGREQFF
>14|TRBV6-5|.|TRBJ2-7|.
TGTGCCAGCAGTTACTCGGTTCAGGGCTACGAGCAGTACTTC
CASSYSVQGYEQYF
>15|TRBV4-1|.|TRBJ2-7|TRBD1
TGCGCCAGCAGCCAAGCAGGGGGAAAGAAGTACGAGCAGTACTTC
CASSQAGGKKYEQYF
>10|TRBV7-9|many|TRBJ2-2|.
TGTGCCACTAAAACCGGGGAGCTGTTTTTT
CATKTGELFF
>13|TRBV28|.|TRBJ1-2|.
TGTGCCAGCACTCTCAGAGGCATTAGGGGCTACACCTTC
CASTLRGIRGYTF
>14|TRBV10-3|.|TRBJ2-7|TRBD1
TGTGCCATCAGTGAGGGGACAGGGGACTACGAGCAGTACTTC
CAISEGTGDYEQYF
>13|TRBV11-1|once|TRBJ2-1|.
TGTGCCAGCAGCTTAGTGCAGAACAATGAGCAGTTCTTC
CASSLVQNNEQFF
>11|TRBV5-1|.|TRBJ1-1|.
TGCGCCAGCAGCTCCCAGGGTGAAGCTTTCTTT
CASSSQGEAFF
>14|TRBV7-9|.|TRBJ1-1|.
TGTGCCAGCAGCTTAAGGGGTCAGGAAAGTGAAGCTTTCTTT
CASSLRGQESEAFF
>16|TRBV13|.|TRBJ2-7|.
TGTGCCAGCAGCTCCTTAGGCGGGACAGTAGCCTACGAGCAGTACTTC
CASSSLGGTVAYEQYF
>17|TRBV6-1|.|TRBJ1-1|TRBD1
TGTGCCAGCAGTGAAGCGCTTCTGGGGACAGGGAACACTGAAGCTTTCTTT
CASSEALLGTGNTEAFF
>17|TRBV27|.|TRBJ2-5|TRBD2
TGTGCCAGCAGTTTAGCCGGACTAGCGGGAGGGAGGGAGACCCAGTACTTC
CASSLAGLAGGRETQYF
>16|TRBV6-5|.|TRBJ2-3|.
TGTGCCAGCAGTTTTCCCTCAGAGGGCTTAAGAGATACGCAGTATTTT
CASSFPSEGLRDTQYF
>12|TRBV7-6|.|TRBJ2-1|.
TGTGCCAGCAGCTTATCGGGGTATGAGCAGTTCTTC
CASSLSGYEQFF
>17|TRBV7-2|few|TRBJ2-3|TRBD2
TGTGCCAGCAGCTTACAATTCCTAGCGGGAAGCACAGATACGCAGTATTTT
CASSLQFLAGSTDTQYF
>14|TRBV28|.|TRBJ2-7|TRBD1
TGTGCCAGCAGTCCCAGACAGGGGGCTCGCGAGCAGTACTTC
CASSPRQGAREQYF